This T cell receptor (beta chain) was found in a study of human T cells and chemical hapten exposure. Regarding time point: healthy volunteer bleed at 6 weeks. The authors extracted total RNA from unfractionated whole blood. As to this clonotype: Its antigen is not identified.

Study results and limitations: With DPC sensitization, TCRs exceeding 1 in 1000 frequency showed no change.

V shed 7 bases and J 4 bases; nucleotides not matched to a gene: 9. This CDR3 spans 14 amino acids. The V gene's germline CDR1 is MRHNA and CDR2 SNTAGT. MiXCR was run by TCRdb on the RACE reads, yielding one entry per CDR3 protein. The table has around 70,000 distinct CDR3 sequences, around 6.3% seen once. Sequences were obtained from whole blood. The chain couples TRBV6-4 to TRBJ1-1, with 7 bases fitting TRBD1. The receptor was isolated from a female donor in good health. Some clones in this sample may be carry-over from other donors' samples. The CDR3 sequence: CASKGTELGTEAFF. The CDR3 coding sequence is TGTGCCAGCAAGGGGACAGAACTGGGCACTGAAGCTTTCTTT.